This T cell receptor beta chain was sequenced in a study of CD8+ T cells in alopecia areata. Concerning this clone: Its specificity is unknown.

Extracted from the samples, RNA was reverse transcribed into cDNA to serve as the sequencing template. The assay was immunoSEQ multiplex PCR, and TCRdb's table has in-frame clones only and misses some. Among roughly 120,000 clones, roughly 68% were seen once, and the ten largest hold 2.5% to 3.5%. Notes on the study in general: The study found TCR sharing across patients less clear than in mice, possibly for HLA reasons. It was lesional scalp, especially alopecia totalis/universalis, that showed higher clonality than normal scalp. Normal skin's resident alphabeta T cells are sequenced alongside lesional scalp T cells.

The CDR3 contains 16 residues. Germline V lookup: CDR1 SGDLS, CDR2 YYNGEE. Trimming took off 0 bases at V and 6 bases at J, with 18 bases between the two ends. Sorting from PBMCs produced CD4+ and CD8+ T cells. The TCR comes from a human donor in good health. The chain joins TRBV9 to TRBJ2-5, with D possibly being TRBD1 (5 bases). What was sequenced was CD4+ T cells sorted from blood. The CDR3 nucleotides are TGTGCCAGCAGCGTAGGGGGCTGGGGAAGCATAAAGACCCAGTACTTC. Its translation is CASSVGGWGSIKTQYF. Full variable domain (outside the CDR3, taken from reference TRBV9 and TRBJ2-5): DSGVTQTPKHLITATGQRVTLRCSPRSGDLSVYWYQQSLDQGLQFLIQYYNGEERAKGNILERFSAQQFPDLHSELNLSSLELGDSALYFCASSVGGWGSIKTQYFGPGTRLLVL.